The TCR beta chain described here comes from a study of radiotherapy plus CTLA-4 blockade in lung cancer. Sequenced by immunoSEQ multiplex PCR; TCRdb stores in-frame clones only, minus some. Here the sample spans 2,500 to 3,000 clones, around 78% being singletons. The germline gives CDR1 SGHNT, CDR2 YENEEA. Trimming stripped 5 bases from V and 8 bases from J, with 12 bases between. The CDR3 totals 13 residues. The chain carries TRBV11-3 and TRBJ1-4; D ambiguous. The material was tumor tissue, obtained from a patient treated with radiotherapy plus ipilimumab. The sequence derives from a human donor with non-small cell lung cancer that progressed on radiotherapy plus ipilimumab. This chain's CDR3 is CASSPEGGEKLFF. The CDR3 DNA reads as TGTGCCAGCAGCCCAGAGGGAGGAGAAAAACTGTTTTTT. Variable domain in full (rest from reference TRBV11-3 and TRBJ1-4): EAGVVQSPRYKIIEKKQPVAFWCNPISGHNTLYWYLQNLGQGPELLIRYENEEAVDDSQLPKDRFSAERLKGVDSTLKIQPAELGDSAVYLCASSPEGGEKLFFGSGTQLSVL.